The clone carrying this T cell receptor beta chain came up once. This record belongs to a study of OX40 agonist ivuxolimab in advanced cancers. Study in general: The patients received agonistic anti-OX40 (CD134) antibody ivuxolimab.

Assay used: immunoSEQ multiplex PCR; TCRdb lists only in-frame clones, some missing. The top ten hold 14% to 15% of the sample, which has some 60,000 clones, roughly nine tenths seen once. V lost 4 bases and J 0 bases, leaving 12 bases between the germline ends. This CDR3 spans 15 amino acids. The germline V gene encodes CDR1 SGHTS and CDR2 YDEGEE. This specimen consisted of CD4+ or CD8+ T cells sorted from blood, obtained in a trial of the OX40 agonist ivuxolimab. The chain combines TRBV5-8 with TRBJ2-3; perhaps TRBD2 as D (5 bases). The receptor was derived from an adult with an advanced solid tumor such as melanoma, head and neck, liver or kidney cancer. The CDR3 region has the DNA TGTGCCAGCAGCCCCCGGACTCGGAGCACAGATACGCAGTATTTT. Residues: CASSPRTRSTDTQYF.